Each of the 7 T cell receptor beta chains below was sequenced from the same sample in a study of T cell changes during pregnancy in multiple sclerosis. Repertoires were generated with immunoSEQ multiplex PCR, while TCRdb's copy carries only in-frame clones and drops some. The profile shows about 62,000 clones, 90% to 95% of them singletons. The sample was CD8+ T cells from peripheral blood mononuclear cells, taken in the second trimester of pregnancy. Every receptor here comes from a female donor with multiple sclerosis, enrolled in a pregnancy study.

This rearrangement joins TRBV7-9 to TRBJ1-5; 9 bases align to TRBD1. The CDR3 has 17 residues. CDR1 and CDR2 from the germline V gene are SEHNR and FQNEAQ (reference sequence). V lost 4 bases to trimming and J lost 2 bases; unmatched junction nucleotides: 9. CDR3 in DNA: TGTGCCAGCAGCTCCAGAGGGACAGGGTACGGCAATCAGCCCCAGCATTTT. It is translated as CASSSRGTGYGNQPQHF.

V and J are TRBV7-9 and TRBJ2-1, with 8 bases aligning to TRBD2. There are 16 residues in the CDR3. The J segment lost 8 bases and the V segment lost 6 bases, leaving 15 bases of the junction unmatched. Germline CDR1 SEHNR, CDR2 FQNEAQ (reference sequence). DNA of the CDR3: TGTGCCAGCAGTCCCACAGCGGGAGAGTTTTCTCATGAGCAGTTCTTC. Its translation: CASSPTAGEFSHEQFF.

The rearrangement uses TRBV7-2 and TRBJ2-1; 13 nucleotides agree with TRBD2. Germline V CDR1 and CDR2: SGHTA, FQGNSA. The CDR3 loop spans 15 amino acids. V shed 5 bases, J shed 7 bases, and the junction held 5 bases outside the gene matches. CDR3 DNA: TGTGCCAGCAGCCCACTAGCGGGAGGGTGGAATGAGCAGTTCTTC. Translating it yields CASSPLAGGWNEQFF.

This chain connects TRBV7-6 to TRBJ2-1; TRBD2 agrees at 15 bases. From germline, CDR1 is SGHVS and CDR2 FNYEAQ. The CDR3 totals 14 residues. V shed 5 bases, J shed 9 bases, and the junction held 2 bases outside the gene matches. CDR3 protein: CASSAGLAGGEQFF. CDR3 nucleotides: TGTGCCAGCAGCGCGGGACTAGCGGGAGGTGAGCAGTTCTTC.

The chain has TRBV27 and TRBJ2-7, with 7 bases matching TRBD1. The ends lost 8 bases at V and 7 bases at J; junction bases unmatched: 5. This CDR3 has 11 residues. Germline CDR1 is MNHEY and CDR2 is SMNVEV (reference sequence). CDR3 sequence (DNA): TGTGCCAGCGCAGGGGGAAGGGAGCAGTACTTC. Residues: CASAGGREQYF.

The chain couples TRBV28 to TRBJ2-7; 8 bases are shared with TRBD1. The CDR3 is made up of 14 amino acids. Germline V gene lookup returns CDR1 MDHEN and CDR2 SYDVKM. The junction had 5 bases not matched to a gene; V was cut back by 5 bases and J by 2 bases. This chain's CDR3 is CASSAADRAYEQYF. The CDR3 DNA reads as TGTGCCAGCAGTGCGGCGGACAGGGCCTACGAGCAGTACTTC.

The chain joins TRBV6-5 to TRBJ1-2, with a possible D match to TRBD1 (6 bases). V was pared by 2 bases and J by 6 bases, with 10 bases between. The CDR3 sequence is 13 residues long. Germline V CDR1 and CDR2: MNHEY, SVGAGI. CDR3 region: CASSYKGGDGYTF. CDR3 nucleotides: TGTGCCAGCAGTTACAAGGGGGGGGATGGCTACACCTTC.